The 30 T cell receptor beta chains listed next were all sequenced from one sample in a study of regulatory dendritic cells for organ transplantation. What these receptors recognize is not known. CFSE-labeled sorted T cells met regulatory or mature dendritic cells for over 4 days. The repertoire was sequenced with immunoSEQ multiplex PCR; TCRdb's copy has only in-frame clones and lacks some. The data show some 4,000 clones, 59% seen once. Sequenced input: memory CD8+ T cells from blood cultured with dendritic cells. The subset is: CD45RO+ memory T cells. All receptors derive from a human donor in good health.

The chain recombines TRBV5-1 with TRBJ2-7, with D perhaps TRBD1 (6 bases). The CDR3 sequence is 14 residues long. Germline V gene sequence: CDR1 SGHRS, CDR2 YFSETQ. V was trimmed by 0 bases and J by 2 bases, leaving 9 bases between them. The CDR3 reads CASSLGPGAYEQYF. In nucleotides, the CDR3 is TGCGCCAGCAGCTTGGGTCCAGGGGCCTACGAGCAGTACTTC.

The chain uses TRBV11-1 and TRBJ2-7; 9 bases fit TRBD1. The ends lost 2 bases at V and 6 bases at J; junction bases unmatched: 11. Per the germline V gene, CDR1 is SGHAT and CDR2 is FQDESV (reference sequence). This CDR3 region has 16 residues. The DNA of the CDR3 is TGTGCCAGCAGCTTACCCCCGGACAGGGGACACCGCGAGCAGTACTTC. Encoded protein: CASSLPPDRGHREQYF.

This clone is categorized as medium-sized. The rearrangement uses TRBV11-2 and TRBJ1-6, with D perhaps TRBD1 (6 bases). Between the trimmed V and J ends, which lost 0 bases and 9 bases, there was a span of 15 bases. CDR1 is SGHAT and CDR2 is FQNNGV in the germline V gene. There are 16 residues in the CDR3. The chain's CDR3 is CASSLEFGGKSSPLHF. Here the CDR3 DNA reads TGTGCCAGCAGCTTAGAATTTGGGGGCAAAAGTTCACCCCTCCACTTT.

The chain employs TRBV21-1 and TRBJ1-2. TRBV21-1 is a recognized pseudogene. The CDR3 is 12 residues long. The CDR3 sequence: CASSCRGGGYTF. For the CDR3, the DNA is TGTGCCAGCAGCTGCCGGGGTGGGGGCTACACCTTC.

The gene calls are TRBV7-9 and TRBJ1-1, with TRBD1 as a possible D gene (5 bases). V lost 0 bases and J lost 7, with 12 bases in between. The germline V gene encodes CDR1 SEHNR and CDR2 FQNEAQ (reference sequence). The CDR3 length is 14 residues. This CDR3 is CASSLAVRQGEAFF. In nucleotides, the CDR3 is TGTGCCAGCAGCTTAGCGGTGCGGCAGGGTGAAGCTTTCTTT.

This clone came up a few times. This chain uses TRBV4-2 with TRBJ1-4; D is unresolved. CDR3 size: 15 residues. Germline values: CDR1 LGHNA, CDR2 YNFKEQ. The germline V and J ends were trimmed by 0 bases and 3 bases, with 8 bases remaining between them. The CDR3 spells CASSQEEGANEKLFF. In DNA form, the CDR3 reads TGTGCCAGCAGCCAAGAGGAGGGAGCTAATGAAAAACTGTTTTTT.

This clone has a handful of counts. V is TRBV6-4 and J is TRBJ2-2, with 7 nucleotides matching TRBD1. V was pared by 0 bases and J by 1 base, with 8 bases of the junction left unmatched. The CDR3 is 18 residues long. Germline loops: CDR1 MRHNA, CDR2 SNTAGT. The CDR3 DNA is TGTGCCAGCAGTGACTCGATAGTCGACAGGGAGAACACCGGGGAGCTGTTTTTT. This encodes CASSDSIVDRENTGELFF.

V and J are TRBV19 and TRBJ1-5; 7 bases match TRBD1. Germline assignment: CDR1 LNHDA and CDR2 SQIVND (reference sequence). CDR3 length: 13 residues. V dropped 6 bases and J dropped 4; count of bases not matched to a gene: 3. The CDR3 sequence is CASRGQQNQPQHF. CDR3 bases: TGTGCCAGTAGGGGACAGCAGAATCAGCCCCAGCATTTT. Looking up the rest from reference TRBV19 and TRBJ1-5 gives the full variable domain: DGGITQSPKYLFRKEGQNVTLSCEQNLNHDAMYWYRQDPGQGLRLIYYSQIVNDFQKGDIAEGYSVSREKKESFPLTVTSAQKNPTAFYLCASRGQQNQPQHFGDGTRLSIL.

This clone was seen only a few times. CDR3 protein: CASSQDNLRFGQETQYF. The CDR3 DNA sequence: TGCGCCAGCAGCCAAGACAACTTAAGATTCGGGCAAGAGACCCAGTACTTC. The chain carries TRBV4-1 and TRBJ2-5; D is ambiguous. Germline CDR1 MGHRA, CDR2 YSYEKL. The ends were cut back, 0 bases at V and 2 bases at J, with 16 bases in the middle. This CDR3 is built from 17 residues.

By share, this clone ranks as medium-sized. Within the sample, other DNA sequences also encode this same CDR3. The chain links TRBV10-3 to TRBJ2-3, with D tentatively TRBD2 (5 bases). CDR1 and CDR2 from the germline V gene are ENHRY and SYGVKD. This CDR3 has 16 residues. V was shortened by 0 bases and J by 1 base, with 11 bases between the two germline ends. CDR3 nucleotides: TGTGCCATCAGTGAGTCGAGAGGGATCGGCACAGATACGCAGTATTTT. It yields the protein CAISESRGIGTDTQYF.

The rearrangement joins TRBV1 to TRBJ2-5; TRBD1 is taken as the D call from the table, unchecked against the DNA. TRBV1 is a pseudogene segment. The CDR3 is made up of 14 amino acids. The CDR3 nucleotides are TGCACCAGCAGCCTAGACAGGTACGGAAGGTCCCAGTACTTC. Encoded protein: CTSSLDRYGRSQYF.

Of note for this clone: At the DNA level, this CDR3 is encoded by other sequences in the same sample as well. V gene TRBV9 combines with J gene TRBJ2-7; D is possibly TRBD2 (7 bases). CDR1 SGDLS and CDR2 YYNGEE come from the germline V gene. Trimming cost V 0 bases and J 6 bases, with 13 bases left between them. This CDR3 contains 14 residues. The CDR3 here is CASSVAYRGGEQYF. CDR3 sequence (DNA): TGTGCCAGCAGCGTAGCTTATAGGGGGGGCGAGCAGTACTTC.

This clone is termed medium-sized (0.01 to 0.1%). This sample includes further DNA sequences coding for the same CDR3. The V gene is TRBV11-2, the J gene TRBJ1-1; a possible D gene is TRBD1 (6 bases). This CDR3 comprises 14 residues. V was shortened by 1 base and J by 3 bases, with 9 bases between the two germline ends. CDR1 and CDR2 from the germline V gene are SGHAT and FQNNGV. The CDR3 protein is CASSLGGRDTEAFF. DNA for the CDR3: TGTGCCAGCAGCTTAGGGGGGCGCGACACTGAAGCTTTCTTT.

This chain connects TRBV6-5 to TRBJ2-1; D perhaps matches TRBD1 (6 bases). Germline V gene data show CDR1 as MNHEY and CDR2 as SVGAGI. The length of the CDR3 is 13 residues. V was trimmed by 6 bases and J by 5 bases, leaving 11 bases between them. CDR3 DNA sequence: TGTGCCAGCAGGCAATCAGGGGACAATGAGCAGTTCTTC. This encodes CASRQSGDNEQFF.

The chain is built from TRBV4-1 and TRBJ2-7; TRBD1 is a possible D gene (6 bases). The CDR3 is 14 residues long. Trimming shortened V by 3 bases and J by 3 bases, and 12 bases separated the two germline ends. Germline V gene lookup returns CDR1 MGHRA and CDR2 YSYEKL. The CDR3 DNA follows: TGCGCCAGCAGCCATGGGGGCGCAATCTACGAGCAGTACTTC. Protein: CASSHGGAIYEQYF.

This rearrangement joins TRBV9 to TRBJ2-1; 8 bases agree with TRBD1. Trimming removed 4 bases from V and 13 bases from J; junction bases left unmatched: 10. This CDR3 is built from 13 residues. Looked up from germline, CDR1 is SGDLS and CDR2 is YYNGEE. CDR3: CASSSGQGIIQFF. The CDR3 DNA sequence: TGTGCCAGCAGCAGTGGACAGGGTATTATTCAGTTCTTC.

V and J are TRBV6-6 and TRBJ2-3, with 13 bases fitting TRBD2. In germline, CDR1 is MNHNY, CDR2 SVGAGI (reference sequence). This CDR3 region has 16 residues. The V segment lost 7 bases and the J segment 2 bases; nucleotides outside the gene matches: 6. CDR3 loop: CASTLTSGGSTDTQYF. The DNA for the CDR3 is TGTGCCAGCACCCTGACTAGCGGGGGGTCCACAGATACGCAGTATTTT.

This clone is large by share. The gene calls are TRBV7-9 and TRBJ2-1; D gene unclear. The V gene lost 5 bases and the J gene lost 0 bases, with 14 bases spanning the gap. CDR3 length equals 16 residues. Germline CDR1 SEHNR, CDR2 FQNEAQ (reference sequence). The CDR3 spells CASSNMEQSSYNEQFF. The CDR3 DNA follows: TGTGCCAGCAGCAACATGGAACAGAGCTCCTACAATGAGCAGTTCTTC. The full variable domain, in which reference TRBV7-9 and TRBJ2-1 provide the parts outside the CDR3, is DTGVSQNPRHKITKRGQNVTFRCDPISEHNRLYWYRQTLGQGPEFLTYFQNEAQLEKSRLLSDRFSAERPKGSFSTLEIQRTEQGDSAMYLCASSNMEQSSYNEQFFGPGTRLTVL.

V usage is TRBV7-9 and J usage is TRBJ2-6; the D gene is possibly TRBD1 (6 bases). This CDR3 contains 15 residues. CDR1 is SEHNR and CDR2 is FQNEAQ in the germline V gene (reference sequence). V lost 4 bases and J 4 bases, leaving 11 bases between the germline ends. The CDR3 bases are TGTGCCAGCAGCTCTACAGGGAGCGGGGCCAACGTCCTGACTTTC. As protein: CASSSTGSGANVLTF. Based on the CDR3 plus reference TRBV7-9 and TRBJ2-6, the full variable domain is DTGVSQNPRHKITKRGQNVTFRCDPISEHNRLYWYRQTLGQGPEFLTYFQNEAQLEKSRLLSDRFSAERPKGSFSTLEIQRTEQGDSAMYLCASSSTGSGANVLTFGAGSRLTVL.

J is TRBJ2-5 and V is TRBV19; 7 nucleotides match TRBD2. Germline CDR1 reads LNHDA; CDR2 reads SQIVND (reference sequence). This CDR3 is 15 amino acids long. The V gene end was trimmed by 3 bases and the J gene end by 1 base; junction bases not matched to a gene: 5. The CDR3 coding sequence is TGTGCCAGTAGTATCCGCGGGGGATTCCAAGAGACCCAGTACTTC. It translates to CASSIRGGFQETQYF. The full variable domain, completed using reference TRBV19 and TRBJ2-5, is DGGITQSPKYLFRKEGQNVTLSCEQNLNHDAMYWYRQDPGQGLRLIYYSQIVNDFQKGDIAEGYSVSREKKESFPLTVTSAQKNPTAFYLCASSIRGGFQETQYFGPGTRLLVL.

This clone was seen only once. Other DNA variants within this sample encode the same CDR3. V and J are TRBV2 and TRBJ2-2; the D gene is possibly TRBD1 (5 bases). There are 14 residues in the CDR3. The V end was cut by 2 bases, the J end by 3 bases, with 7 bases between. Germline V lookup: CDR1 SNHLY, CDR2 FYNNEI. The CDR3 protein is CASSERGYTGELFF. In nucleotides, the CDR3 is TGTGCCAGCAGTGAAAGGGGCTACACCGGGGAGCTGTTTTTT.

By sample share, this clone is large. The CDR3 bases are TGCAGCGTGAGCGGGGGGGCTTCTTACAATGAGCAGTTCTTC. Residues: CSVSGGASYNEQFF. J is TRBJ2-1 and V is TRBV29-1, with 10 bases fitting TRBD2. The CDR3 is 14 residues long. The V gene's germline CDR1 is SQVTM and CDR2 ANQGSEA. After removal of 6 bases from V and 4 bases from J, the junction contained 6 bases not matched to a gene.

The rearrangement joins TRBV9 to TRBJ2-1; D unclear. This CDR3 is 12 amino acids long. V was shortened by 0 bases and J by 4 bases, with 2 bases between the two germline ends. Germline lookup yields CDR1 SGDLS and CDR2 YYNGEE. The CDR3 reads CASSVAYNEQFF. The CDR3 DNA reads TGTGCCAGCAGCGTAGCTTACAATGAGCAGTTCTTC.

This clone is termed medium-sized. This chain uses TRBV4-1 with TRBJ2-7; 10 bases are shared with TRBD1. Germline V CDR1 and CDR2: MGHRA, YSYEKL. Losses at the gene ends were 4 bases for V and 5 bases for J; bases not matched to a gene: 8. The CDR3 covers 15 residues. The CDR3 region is CASSLGLDRGDEQYF. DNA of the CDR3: TGCGCCAGCAGCCTAGGACTGGACAGGGGGGACGAGCAGTACTTC.

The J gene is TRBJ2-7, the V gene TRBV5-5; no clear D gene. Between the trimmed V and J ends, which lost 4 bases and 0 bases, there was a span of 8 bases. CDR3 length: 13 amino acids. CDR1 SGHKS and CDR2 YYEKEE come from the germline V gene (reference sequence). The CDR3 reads CASSDIPSYEQYF. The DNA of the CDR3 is TGTGCCAGCAGCGACATTCCCTCCTACGAGCAGTACTTC.

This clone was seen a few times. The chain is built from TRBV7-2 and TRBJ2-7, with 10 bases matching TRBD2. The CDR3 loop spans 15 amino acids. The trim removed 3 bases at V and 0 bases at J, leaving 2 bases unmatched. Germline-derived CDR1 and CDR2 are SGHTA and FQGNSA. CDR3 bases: TGTGCCAGCAGCTTTCTAGCGGGGGACTCCTACGAGCAGTACTTC. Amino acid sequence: CASSFLAGDSYEQYF.

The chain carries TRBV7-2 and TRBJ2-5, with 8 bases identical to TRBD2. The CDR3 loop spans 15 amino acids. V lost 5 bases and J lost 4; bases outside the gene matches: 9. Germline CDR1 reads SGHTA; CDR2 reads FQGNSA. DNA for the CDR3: TGTGCCAGCAGCGAAGACCTAGCGGGTACAGAGACCCAGTACTTC. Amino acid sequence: CASSEDLAGTETQYF.

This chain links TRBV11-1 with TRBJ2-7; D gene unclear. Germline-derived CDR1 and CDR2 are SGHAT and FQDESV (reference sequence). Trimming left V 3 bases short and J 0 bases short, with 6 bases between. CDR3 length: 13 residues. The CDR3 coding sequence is TGTGCCAGCAGCTTTGAGGACTCCTACGAGCAGTACTTC. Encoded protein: CASSFEDSYEQYF.

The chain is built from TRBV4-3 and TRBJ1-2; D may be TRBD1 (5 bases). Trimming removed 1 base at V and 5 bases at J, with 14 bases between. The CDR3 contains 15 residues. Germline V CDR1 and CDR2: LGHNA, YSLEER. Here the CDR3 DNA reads TGCGCCAGCAGCCAAGGATCCGGGGGGTGGTATGGCTACACCTTC. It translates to CASSQGSGGWYGYTF.

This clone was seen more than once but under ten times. The DNA for the CDR3 is TGTGCCAGCAGTTTAACCTTACCTCTCCCGCCGGGTAATTCACCCCTCCACTTT. Translation: CASSLTLPLPPGNSPLHF. V gene TRBV28 combines with J gene TRBJ1-6; D gene unclear. Looked up from germline, CDR1 is MDHEN and CDR2 is SYDVKM. The V and J ends lost 2 bases and 6 bases respectively, with 20 bases between them. The CDR3 is made up of 18 amino acids.